This record looks at one TCR beta chain sequence and its context. The sample belongs to a study of T cell repertoires in cytomegalovirus infection. Germline CDR1 MDHEN, CDR2 SYDVKM. The CDR3 is 16 amino acids. Trimming removed 4 bases at V and 0 bases at J, with 13 bases between. TCRdb recomputed calls from the reads with MiXCR, one row per CDR3 protein. The sample lists 250,000 or so distinct CDR3 sequences, about a sixth seen once, with approximately 51% in the top ten. J is TRBJ2-1 and V is TRBV28, with D possibly matching TRBD1 (6 bases). The receptor was derived from a human donor in good health (CMV status not recorded). Some clones in this sample may be carry-over from other donors' samples. Material: CD8+ T cells from PBMCs. In nucleotides, the CDR3 is TGTGCCAGCAGTTCCCTGGGACAACTCTCCTACAATGAGCAGTTCTTC. Its translation: CASSSLGQLSYNEQFF.